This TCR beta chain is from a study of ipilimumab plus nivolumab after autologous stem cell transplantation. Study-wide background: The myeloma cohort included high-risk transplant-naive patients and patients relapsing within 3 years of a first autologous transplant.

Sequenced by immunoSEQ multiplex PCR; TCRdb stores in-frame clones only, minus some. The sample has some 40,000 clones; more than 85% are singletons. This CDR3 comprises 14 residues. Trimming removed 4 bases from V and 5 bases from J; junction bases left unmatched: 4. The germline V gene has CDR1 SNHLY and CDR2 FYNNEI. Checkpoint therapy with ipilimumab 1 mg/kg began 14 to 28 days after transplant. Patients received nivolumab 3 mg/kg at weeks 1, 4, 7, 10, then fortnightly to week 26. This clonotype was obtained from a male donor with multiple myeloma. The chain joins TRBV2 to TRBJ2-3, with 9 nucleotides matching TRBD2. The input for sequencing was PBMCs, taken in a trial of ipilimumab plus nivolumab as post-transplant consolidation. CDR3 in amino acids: CASSGTSAGDTQYF. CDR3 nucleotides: TGTGCCAGCAGTGGGACTAGCGCCGGAGATACGCAGTATTTT.